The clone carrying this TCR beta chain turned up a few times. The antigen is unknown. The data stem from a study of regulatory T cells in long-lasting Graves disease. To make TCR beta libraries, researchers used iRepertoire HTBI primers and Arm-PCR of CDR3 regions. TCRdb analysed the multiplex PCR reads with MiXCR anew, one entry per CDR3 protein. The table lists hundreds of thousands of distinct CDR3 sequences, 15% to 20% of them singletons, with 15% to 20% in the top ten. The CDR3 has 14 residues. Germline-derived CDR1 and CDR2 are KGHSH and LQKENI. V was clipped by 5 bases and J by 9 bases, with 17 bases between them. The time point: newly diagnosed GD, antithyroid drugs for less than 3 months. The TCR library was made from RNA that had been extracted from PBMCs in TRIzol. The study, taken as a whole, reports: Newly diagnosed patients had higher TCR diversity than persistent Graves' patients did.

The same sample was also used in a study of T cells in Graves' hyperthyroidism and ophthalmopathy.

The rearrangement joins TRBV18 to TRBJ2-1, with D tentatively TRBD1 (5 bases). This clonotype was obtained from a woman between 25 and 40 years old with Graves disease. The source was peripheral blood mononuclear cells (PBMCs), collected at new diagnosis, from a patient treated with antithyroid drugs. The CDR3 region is CASSSPNSRGEQFF. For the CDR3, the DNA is TGTGCCAGCTCATCGCCGAACTCTAGGGGTGAGCAGTTCTTC.